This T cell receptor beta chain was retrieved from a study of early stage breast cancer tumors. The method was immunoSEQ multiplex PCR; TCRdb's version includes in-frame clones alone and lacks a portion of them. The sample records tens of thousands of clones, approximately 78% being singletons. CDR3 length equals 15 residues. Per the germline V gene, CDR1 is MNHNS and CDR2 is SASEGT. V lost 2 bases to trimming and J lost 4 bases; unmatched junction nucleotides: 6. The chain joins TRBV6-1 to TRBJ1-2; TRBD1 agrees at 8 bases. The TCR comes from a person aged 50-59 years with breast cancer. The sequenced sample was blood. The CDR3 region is CASSEFFGQGYGYTF. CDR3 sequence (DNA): TGTGCCAGCAGTGAATTTTTCGGACAGGGCTATGGCTACACCTTC.